These 9 T cell receptor beta chains came from one sample sequenced in a study of blood T cell repertoires in COVID-19. Assay used: immunoSEQ multiplex PCR; TCRdb lists only in-frame clones, some missing. The sample contains roughly 350,000 clones, around 85% of which appear only once. Sequenced material: peripheral blood. These receptors all come from a woman younger than 30 with acute or convalescent COVID-19.

The chain recombines TRBV24-1 with TRBJ1-5; a possible D gene is TRBD1 (6 bases). The V end was cut by 6 bases, the J end by 1 base, with 9 bases between. Germline V gene sequence: CDR1 KGHDR, CDR2 SFDVKD. The CDR3 sequence is 14 residues long. CDR3 DNA: TGTGCCACCAGTTCAGGGGCGAGCAATCAGCCCCAGCATTTT. Translating it yields CATSSGASNQPQHF.

V and J are TRBV3-1 (or the pseudogene TRBV3-2) and TRBJ1-5; tentatively, D is TRBD1 (6 bases). CDR1 and CDR2 (germline): LGHDT, YNNKEL (reference sequence). The CDR3 is 16 amino acids. The ends were cut back, 4 bases at V and 0 bases at J, with 13 bases in the middle. In DNA, the CDR3 is TGTGCCAGCAGCCCAGCAGGGGCCCCTAGCAATCAGCCCCAGCATTTT. It codes for CASSPAGAPSNQPQHF.

This chain uses TRBV7-9 with TRBJ2-7, with 13 bases matching TRBD2. Germline V CDR1 and CDR2: SEHNR, FQNEAQ (reference sequence). The CDR3 runs 15 residues. Losses at the gene ends were 4 bases for V and 4 bases for J; bases not matched to a gene: 4. CDR3 protein: CASSSLLAGGYEQYF. The CDR3 nucleotides read TGTGCCAGCAGCTCGTTACTAGCGGGGGGGTACGAGCAGTACTTC.

This rearrangement joins TRBV12-3 or TRBV12-4 to TRBJ2-2, with D perhaps TRBD1 (6 bases). V lost 6 bases and J 4 bases, leaving 6 bases between the germline ends. The CDR3 extends over 12 amino acids. The CDR3, as DNA: TGTGCCAGCAGACAGGGCACCGGGGAGCTGTTTTTT. Protein sequence: CASRQGTGELFF.

The rearrangement uses TRBV11-2 and TRBJ2-5; 8 bases align to TRBD2. The V gene's germline CDR1 is SGHAT and CDR2 FQNNGV. This CDR3 has 15 residues. V lost 6 bases and J lost 4; bases outside the gene matches: 10. CDR3 amino acids: CASRAGGKGGETQYF. CDR3 sequence (DNA): TGTGCCAGCAGGGCGGGGGGAAAAGGTGGAGAGACCCAGTACTTC.

The genes are TRBV7-6 and TRBJ2-7, with TRBD1 as a possible D gene (5 bases). Germline assignment: CDR1 SGHVS and CDR2 FNYEAQ. The CDR3 is 16 residues long. The germline V and J ends were trimmed by 1 base and 0 bases, with 13 bases remaining between them. The CDR3 bases are TGTGCCAGCAGCTTAGGTACGGCAGGGCTCTCCTACGAGCAGTACTTC. As protein: CASSLGTAGLSYEQYF.

V usage is TRBV3-1 (or the pseudogene TRBV3-2) and J usage is TRBJ1-1, with no clear D. This CDR3 spans 15 amino acids. Trimming pared 4 bases from V and 0 bases from J, leaving 12 bases between. Germline V lookup: CDR1 LGHDT, CDR2 YNNKEL (reference sequence). The CDR3 DNA reads as TGTGCCAGCAGCCTGGTTGGAGGGATGAACACTGAAGCTTTCTTT. It is translated as CASSLVGGMNTEAFF.

The table lists this clone with a count of one. The V and J genes are TRBV12-3 or TRBV12-4 and TRBJ2-7; tentatively, D is TRBD1 (6 bases). The CDR3 has 12 amino acids. V shed 7 bases and J shed 5 bases, with 12 bases lying between them. The CDR3 DNA is TGTGCCAGCACCCAAAGGGGGAACGAGCAGTACTTC. It specifies CASTQRGNEQYF.

The chain recombines TRBV3-1 (or the pseudogene TRBV3-2) with TRBJ1-3, with D hard to call. V shed 6 bases and J shed 2 bases, with 5 bases lying between them. From germline, CDR1 is LGHDT and CDR2 YNNKEL (reference sequence). CDR3 length: 12 residues. CDR3: CASSPTGNTIYF. The CDR3 bases are TGTGCCAGCAGTCCCACTGGAAACACCATATATTTT.